Listed below are T cell receptor beta chains from one sample, sequenced in a study of cytomegalovirus exposure and HLA in healthy donors. Repertoires were generated with immunoSEQ multiplex PCR, while TCRdb's copy carries only in-frame clones and drops some. The sample contains around 89,000 clones, over 60% of which appear only once. The sample was PBMCs. The receptors were gathered from a man in his forties in good health and CMV-seronegative. CDR3s include the opening cysteine and the closing phenylalanine or tryptophan. D genes are given only for firm matches. The size field is filled for only some rows; it gives once, few, many or a size class.

j_call: TRBJ2-5; clone_size: .; d_call: TRBD2; v_call: TRBV4-2; cdr3_aa: CASSQGAGGREETQYF; cdr3_nt: TGTGCCAGCAGCCAAGGAGCGGGGGGTAGGGAAGAGACCCAGTACTTC
j_call: TRBJ1-1; clone_size: .; d_call: .; v_call: TRBV23-1; cdr3_aa: CASSHPPGGPVRGTEAFF; cdr3_nt: TGCGCCAGCAGTCACCCCCCGGGGGGTCCGGTGAGGGGCACTGAAGCTTTCTTT
j_call: TRBJ2-1; clone_size: .; d_call: .; v_call: TRBV27; cdr3_aa: CASSLWAESEQFF; cdr3_nt: TGTGCCAGCAGTTTATGGGCCGAGTCGGAGCAGTTCTTC
j_call: TRBJ2-7; clone_size: .; d_call: TRBD1; v_call: TRBV18; cdr3_aa: CASSPFRQGAHEQYF; cdr3_nt: TGTGCCAGCTCACCCTTCCGACAGGGGGCCCACGAGCAGTACTTC
j_call: TRBJ2-5; clone_size: .; d_call: .; v_call: TRBV5-1; cdr3_aa: CASSDILMGQFQETQYF; cdr3_nt: TGCGCCAGCAGCGATATATTGATGGGGCAGTTCCAAGAGACCCAGTACTTC
j_call: TRBJ2-3; clone_size: few; d_call: .; v_call: TRBV7-2; cdr3_aa: CASSLDRTSTDTQYF; cdr3_nt: TGTGCCAGCAGCTTAGACAGAACTAGCACAGATACGCAGTATTTT
j_call: TRBJ1-5; clone_size: .; d_call: .; v_call: TRBV19; cdr3_aa: CASSHNLNQPQHF; cdr3_nt: TGTGCCAGTAGTCACAACCTTAATCAGCCCCAGCATTTT
j_call: TRBJ1-6; clone_size: .; d_call: .; v_call: TRBV6-1; cdr3_aa: CASRRGDSPLHF; cdr3_nt: TGTGCCAGCAGGCGGGGGGATTCACCCCTCCACTTT
j_call: TRBJ2-6; clone_size: few; d_call: TRBD1; v_call: TRBV15; cdr3_aa: CATSPQGASSGANVLTF; cdr3_nt: TGTGCCACCAGCCCACAGGGGGCGAGCTCTGGGGCCAACGTCCTGACTTTC
j_call: TRBJ1-2; clone_size: medium-sized; d_call: TRBD1; v_call: TRBV4-1; cdr3_aa: CASSQDRDEYGYTF; cdr3_nt: TGCGCCAGCAGCCAGGACAGGGATGAATATGGCTACACCTTC
j_call: TRBJ2-3; clone_size: once; d_call: .; v_call: TRBV9; cdr3_aa: CASSLRTANTQYF; cdr3_nt: TGTGCCAGCAGCCTGCGGACAGCTAATACGCAGTATTTT
j_call: TRBJ2-5; clone_size: .; d_call: .; v_call: TRBV7-9; cdr3_aa: CSSSRGQETQYF; cdr3_nt: TGTTCCAGCAGCCGGGGACAAGAGACCCAGTACTTC
j_call: TRBJ2-1; clone_size: .; d_call: TRBD1; v_call: TRBV30; cdr3_aa: CAWNRQGGNEQFF; cdr3_nt: TGTGCCTGGAACCGACAGGGGGGGAATGAGCAGTTCTTC
j_call: TRBJ1-5; clone_size: .; d_call: .; v_call: TRBV28; cdr3_aa: CASSFGAVPPFGNQPQHF; cdr3_nt: TGTGCCAGCAGTTTTGGGGCTGTCCCTCCCTTTGGCAATCAGCCCCAGCATTTT
j_call: TRBJ2-7; clone_size: .; d_call: TRBD1; v_call: TRBV6-1; cdr3_aa: CASSRERQGEQYF; cdr3_nt: TGTGCCAGCAGTAGAGAGAGACAGGGGGAGCAGTACTTC
j_call: TRBJ2-7; clone_size: .; d_call: TRBD1; v_call: TRBV4-1; cdr3_aa: CASSSRDSYEQYF; cdr3_nt: TGCGCCAGCAGCTCCCGGGACAGCTACGAGCAGTACTTC
j_call: TRBJ2-3; clone_size: .; d_call: TRBD2; v_call: TRBV5-4; cdr3_aa: CASPPEGDKRGGGVDTQYF; cdr3_nt: TGTGCCAGCCCACCCGAGGGCGATAAGCGGGGGGGTGGTGTAGATACGCAGTATTTT
j_call: TRBJ2-5; clone_size: .; d_call: TRBD2; v_call: TRBV18; cdr3_aa: CASSTRLLAGKETQYF; cdr3_nt: TGTGCCAGCTCAACCCGGTTACTAGCGGGGAAAGAGACCCAGTACTTC
j_call: TRBJ2-5; clone_size: .; d_call: .; v_call: TRBV5-1; cdr3_aa: CASTLRGTGDQTQYF; cdr3_nt: TGCGCCAGCACCCTAAGGGGGACCGGTGATCAGACCCAGTACTTC
j_call: TRBJ2-6; clone_size: .; d_call: .; v_call: TRBV7-3; cdr3_aa: CASSLQAPGAGANVLTF; cdr3_nt: TGTGCCAGCAGCTTACAGGCCCCGGGGGCTGGGGCCAACGTCCTGACTTTC
j_call: TRBJ2-1; clone_size: .; d_call: TRBD2; v_call: TRBV10-3; cdr3_aa: CAISAMAGGYNEQFF; cdr3_nt: TGTGCCATCAGCGCTATGGCGGGGGGCTACAATGAGCAGTTCTTC
j_call: TRBJ1-4; clone_size: .; d_call: .; v_call: TRBV9; cdr3_aa: CASSPRQRNEKLFF; cdr3_nt: TGTGCCAGCAGCCCCCGACAGAGAAATGAAAAACTGTTTTTT
j_call: TRBJ2-5; clone_size: .; d_call: .; v_call: TRBV4-1; cdr3_aa: CASSHTDSQETQYF; cdr3_nt: TGCGCCAGCAGCCACACGGACAGCCAAGAGACCCAGTACTTC
j_call: TRBJ2-2; clone_size: .; d_call: .; v_call: TRBV6-5; cdr3_aa: CASSSLTGELFF; cdr3_nt: TGTGCCAGCAGCTCTTTAACCGGGGAGCTGTTTTTT
j_call: TRBJ1-1; clone_size: .; d_call: TRBD1; v_call: TRBV19; cdr3_aa: CASRDFQGGNTEAFF; cdr3_nt: TGTGCCAGCAGAGACTTCCAGGGGGGGAACACTGAAGCTTTCTTT
j_call: TRBJ1-1; clone_size: .; d_call: .; v_call: TRBV10-3; cdr3_aa: CAIRPIRNTEAFF; cdr3_nt: TGTGCCATCAGACCCATCAGGAACACTGAAGCTTTCTTT
j_call: TRBJ2-5; clone_size: .; d_call: TRBD2; v_call: TRBV10-3; cdr3_aa: CAISESSGERRETQYF; cdr3_nt: TGTGCCATCAGTGAGTCGAGCGGGGAGAGAAGGGAGACCCAGTACTTC
j_call: TRBJ2-1; clone_size: .; d_call: TRBD2; v_call: TRBV7-3; cdr3_aa: CASSSDGGTRTMKQFF; cdr3_nt: TGTGCCAGCAGCTCCGACGGGGGGACCAGAACAATGAAGCAGTTCTTC
j_call: TRBJ1-2; clone_size: .; d_call: TRBD1; v_call: TRBV5-4; cdr3_aa: CASSPTGDYYGYTF; cdr3_nt: TGTGCCAGCAGCCCGACAGGGGACTACTATGGCTACACCTTC
j_call: TRBJ1-2; clone_size: .; d_call: .; v_call: TRBV10-3; cdr3_aa: CAISESIKESRGYGYTF; cdr3_nt: TGTGCCATCAGTGAGTCGATAAAGGAGTCTCGGGGGTATGGCTACACCTTC
j_call: TRBJ2-1; clone_size: .; d_call: TRBD2; v_call: TRBV7-2; cdr3_aa: CASSSGTTLYNEQFF; cdr3_nt: TGTGCCAGCAGCTCCGGGACTACCCTATACAATGAGCAGTTCTTC
j_call: TRBJ2-3; clone_size: few; d_call: .; v_call: TRBV5-6; cdr3_aa: CASSSYYRIRSTDTQYF; cdr3_nt: TGTGCCAGCAGTTCTTACTATCGCATCCGGAGCACAGATACGCAGTATTTT
j_call: TRBJ2-7; clone_size: .; d_call: TRBD1; v_call: TRBV27; cdr3_aa: CASRDRGAAYEQYF; cdr3_nt: TGTGCCAGCAGGGACAGGGGGGCTGCCTACGAGCAGTACTTC
j_call: TRBJ1-1; clone_size: few; d_call: .; v_call: TRBV30; cdr3_aa: CAWSRQARNTEAFF; cdr3_nt: TGTGCCTGGAGTCGACAGGCCAGGAACACTGAAGCTTTCTTT
j_call: TRBJ1-1; clone_size: .; d_call: .; v_call: TRBV5-8; cdr3_aa: CASSLTGNTEAFF; cdr3_nt: TGTGCCAGCAGCTTGACAGGGAACACTGAAGCTTTCTTT
j_call: TRBJ1-2; clone_size: .; d_call: TRBD1; v_call: TRBV11-2; cdr3_aa: CASSLGTGFGYTF; cdr3_nt: TGTGCCAGCAGCCTAGGGACAGGGTTCGGCTACACCTTC
j_call: TRBJ2-7; clone_size: .; d_call: TRBD1; v_call: TRBV9; cdr3_aa: CASSATGTGVDEQYF; cdr3_nt: TGTGCCAGCAGCGCGACCGGGACAGGGGTCGACGAGCAGTACTTC